The 26 T cell receptor beta chains listed next were all sequenced from one sample in a study of cytomegalovirus exposure and HLA in healthy donors. Amplification used 60 Vbeta primers and 13 Jbeta primers. Sequencing used immunoSEQ multiplex PCR; TCRdb keeps in-frame clones, though not all of them. Among 190,000 or so clones, roughly four fifths were seen once, and the ten largest hold 1.6%. The sample taken for sequencing was PBMCs. These receptors all come from a middle-aged man in good health and CMV-seronegative.

The chain combines TRBV19 with TRBJ1-2, with D perhaps matching TRBD1 (6 bases). Trimming removed 7 bases at V and 8 bases at J, with 29 bases between. The germline V gene encodes CDR1 LNHDA and CDR2 SQIVND (reference sequence). The CDR3 has 17 residues. The CDR3 loop is CASNPSGTNPRNGGYTF. In nucleotides, the CDR3 is TGTGCCAGTAACCCAAGCGGGACAAACCCTCGAAATGGGGGCTACACCTTC.

J is TRBJ2-6 and V is TRBV28, with a possible D match to TRBD2 (5 bases). Germline V gene lookup returns CDR1 MDHEN and CDR2 SYDVKM. The CDR3 extends over 18 amino acids. The ends were cut back, 5 bases at V and 0 bases at J, with 17 bases in the middle. The CDR3 loop reads CASSPTVGRGSGANVLTF. DNA for the CDR3: TGTGCCAGCAGTCCCACGGTGGGCCGGGGCTCTGGGGCCAACGTCCTGACTTTC.

The chain links TRBV6-6 to TRBJ2-7; weak D call: TRBD2 (5 bases). Germline lookup yields CDR1 MNHNY and CDR2 SVGAGI (reference sequence). The CDR3 loop spans 13 amino acids. V was shortened by 7 bases and J by 9 bases, with 19 bases between the two germline ends. CDR3 nucleotides: TGTGCCAGCACCACCGTGGCCCGAGGAGGGCAGTACTTC. This translates into CASTTVARGGQYF.

J is TRBJ1-4 and V is TRBV30; D is possibly TRBD1 (5 bases). The CDR3 loop spans 14 amino acids. Germline values: CDR1 GTSNPN, CDR2 SVGIG (reference sequence). Trimming took 0 bases from V and 10 from J, leaving 15 bases between them. Written as DNA, the CDR3 is TGTGCCTGGAGTGTACGCGGGATCAGGGCAAAACTGTTTTTT. As protein: CAWSVRGIRAKLFF.

J is TRBJ1-1 and V is TRBV4-3, with D perhaps TRBD1 (6 bases). V shed 0 bases and J shed 4 bases, with 12 bases lying between them. The V gene's germline CDR1 is LGHNA and CDR2 YSLEER. This CDR3 is built from 15 residues. The CDR3 nucleotides are TGCGCCAGCAGCCAAGATCGGGGGGCGCTCACTGAAGCTTTCTTT. Translated: CASSQDRGALTEAFF.

The V call is TRBV29-1, the J call TRBJ2-5; 12 positions agree with TRBD1. The length of the CDR3 is 13 residues. Germline CDR1 reads SQVTM; CDR2 reads ANQGSEA. The junction had 5 bases not matched to a gene; V was cut back by 6 bases and J by 6 bases. The CDR3 nucleotides read TGCAGCGTGGGACAGGGGGCAGGAAAGACCCAGTACTTC. This codes for CSVGQGAGKTQYF.

The V call is TRBV2, the J call TRBJ2-7, with TRBD2 matching 15 bases. The CDR3 extends over 20 amino acids. Trimming at V came to 5 bases and at J to 0 bases, leaving 14 bases not matched to a gene. The germline V gene encodes CDR1 SNHLY and CDR2 FYNNEI. CDR3: CASSSGLAGGGVWSSYEQYF. The CDR3 DNA reads as TGTGCCAGCAGTTCCGGACTAGCGGGAGGGGGGGTCTGGAGCTCCTACGAGCAGTACTTC.

This clone has only a few counts. J is TRBJ2-3 and V is TRBV28; the match to TRBD2 covers 7 bases. CDR1 is MDHEN and CDR2 is SYDVKM in the germline V gene. Losses at the gene ends were 6 bases for V and 9 bases for J; bases not matched to a gene: 3. The CDR3 length is 11 residues. As DNA, the CDR3 is TGTGCCAGCAGGAGCGGGATCACGCAGTATTTT. Its protein is CASRSGITQYF.

This chain uses TRBV5-1 with TRBJ2-7; 7 bases are a match to TRBD2. The CDR3 length is 14 residues. Trimming at V came to 0 bases and at J to 4 bases, leaving 4 bases not matched to a gene. In germline, CDR1 is SGHRS, CDR2 YFSETQ. In DNA, the CDR3 is TGCGCCAGCAGCTTGGCCAGCGGGGTTTACGAGCAGTACTTC. Its translation: CASSLASGVYEQYF.

The chain carries TRBV28 and TRBJ1-5; no clear D gene. The CDR3 covers 14 residues. The V end lost 5 bases, the J end lost 0 bases, and 8 bases lay between the germline ends. Germline lookup yields CDR1 MDHEN and CDR2 SYDVKM. CDR3 coding DNA: TGTGCCAGCAGTGGCCATGGTAGCAATCAGCCCCAGCATTTT. This translates into CASSGHGSNQPQHF.

Concerning this clone itself: Other DNA sequences in this sample translate to the same CDR3. V is TRBV25-1 and J is TRBJ1-4; 9 bases match TRBD1. The CDR3 extends over 14 amino acids. V trimming: 4 bases; J trimming: 5 bases; junction bases outside the gene matches: 2. CDR1 is MGHDK, CDR2 SYGVNS, per germline. The CDR3 sequence: CASSADRGNEKLFF. For the CDR3, the DNA is TGTGCCAGCAGTGCGGACAGGGGAAATGAAAAACTGTTTTTT.

The chain has TRBV5-1 and TRBJ2-3, with 14 bases fitting TRBD2. The germline gives CDR1 SGHRS, CDR2 YFSETQ. The CDR3 is 18 residues long. With V trimmed by 4 bases and J by 0 bases, 7 bases remained unmatched. The CDR3 sequence is CASSLGLAGGSSTDTQYF. The CDR3, as DNA: TGCGCCAGCAGCCTCGGACTAGCGGGGGGCTCCAGCACAGATACGCAGTATTTT.

This clone was detected once. Here the CDR3 reads CASSSGGGETQYF. For the CDR3, the DNA is TGCGCCAGCAGCTCGGGGGGAGGAGAGACCCAGTACTTC. The chain employs TRBV5-1 and TRBJ2-5; 7 bases agree with TRBD2. The CDR3 extends over 13 amino acids. Looked up from germline, CDR1 is SGHRS and CDR2 is YFSETQ. Trimming at V came to 3 bases and at J to 4 bases, leaving 3 bases not matched to a gene.

This chain connects TRBV29-1 to TRBJ1-4; the match to TRBD1 covers 9 bases. V was clipped by 5 bases and J by 4 bases; unmatched bases: 5. Germline V lookup: CDR1 SQVTM, CDR2 ANQGSEA. The CDR3 has 14 amino acids. CDR3 bases: TGCAGCGTTACAGGGGGCTTTAGTAATGAAAAACTGTTTTTT. The encoded protein is CSVTGGFSNEKLFF.

This chain connects TRBV19 to TRBJ1-1; no clear D. In germline, CDR1 is LNHDA, CDR2 SQIVND (reference sequence). The CDR3 sequence is 16 residues long. V shed 3 bases and J shed 1 base, with 15 bases lying between them. CDR3 DNA: TGTGCCAGTAGTATTCACCGGGCGCGGGAGAACACTGAAGCTTTCTTT. It codes for CASSIHRARENTEAFF.

As for this clone: One end of the junction fails to match germline, which may point to a read error. The chain links TRBV18 to TRBJ1-3, with D tentatively TRBD1 (6 bases). This CDR3 spans 13 amino acids. Per the germline V gene, CDR1 is KGHSH and CDR2 is LQKENI. The CDR3, as DNA: TGTGCCAGCTCAGCGGGGGCTGGAGACACCATATATTTT. Translated: CASSAGAGDTIYF.

The chain is built from TRBV27 and TRBJ2-5, with 10 bases that match TRBD1. This CDR3 is built from 14 residues. Trimming at V came to 5 bases and at J to 2 bases, leaving 2 bases not matched to a gene. Germline assignment: CDR1 MNHEY and CDR2 SMNVEV (reference sequence). The CDR3 region is CASSEDRGQETQYF. In DNA, the CDR3 is TGTGCCAGCAGTGAGGACAGGGGGCAAGAGACCCAGTACTTC.

The chain combines TRBV9 with TRBJ1-4, with no clear D. CDR3 length: 15 amino acids. Germline CDR1 is SGDLS and CDR2 is YYNGEE. V was pared by 0 bases and J by 0 bases, with 6 bases between. The CDR3 region is CASSVGGATNEKLFF. DNA of the CDR3: TGTGCCAGCAGCGTAGGAGGAGCAACTAATGAAAAACTGTTTTTT. Using reference TRBV9 and TRBJ1-4 for the parts outside the CDR3, the full variable domain is DSGVTQTPKHLITATGQRVTLRCSPRSGDLSVYWYQQSLDQGLQFLIQYYNGEERAKGNILERFSAQQFPDLHSELNLSSLELGDSALYFCASSVGGATNEKLFFGSGTQLSVL.

The CDR3 DNA follows: TGTGCCAGCAGCTTATTGGGGAGGAACACTGAAGCTTTCTTT. It codes for CASSLLGRNTEAFF. The J gene is TRBJ1-1, the V gene TRBV7-8; D is undetermined. This CDR3 contains 14 residues. Germline V CDR1 and CDR2: SGHVS, FQNEAQ. Trimming took off 2 bases at V and 1 base at J, with 8 bases between the two ends.

In this sample, this clone turned up a few times. This chain joins TRBV12-5 and TRBJ2-2; 7 bases are a match to TRBD2. Germline assignment: CDR1 LGHNT and CDR2 FRNRAP. J was trimmed by 5 bases and V by 3 bases; bases with no gene match: 6. The length of the CDR3 is 15 residues. For the CDR3, the DNA is TGTGCTAGTGGTTTTAAATCCGGGGGGACCGGGGAGCTGTTTTTT. It translates to CASGFKSGGTGELFF.

This clone occurred once. The rearrangement links TRBV19 to TRBJ1-5, with D perhaps TRBD1 (6 bases). The CDR3 covers 15 residues. V lost 10 bases to trimming and J lost 0 bases, with 16 bases between them. Looked up from germline, CDR1 is LNHDA and CDR2 is SQIVND (reference sequence). In DNA, the CDR3 is TGTGCCACCATGTCGCAGGGGTATAGCAATCAGCCCCAGCATTTT. This translates into CATMSQGYSNQPQHF.

CDR3 residues: CASNSPGQAYNEQFF. The CDR3 DNA sequence: TGTGCCAGCAACAGTCCGGGACAGGCCTACAATGAGCAGTTCTTC. This rearrangement joins TRBV5-4 to TRBJ2-1, with TRBD1 matching 8 bases. The CDR3 loop spans 15 amino acids. Unmatched junction bases numbered 7, after V lost 6 bases and J lost 2 bases. CDR1 is SGHNT, CDR2 YYREEE, per germline (reference sequence).

The chain is built from TRBV6-5 and TRBJ1-1; perhaps TRBD1 as D (6 bases). Trimming removed 0 bases from V and 5 bases from J, with 13 bases in between. CDR1 is MNHEY and CDR2 is SVGAGI in the germline V gene. The CDR3 contains 15 residues. CDR3 loop: CASSYSASGETEAFF. CDR3 nucleotides: TGTGCCAGCAGTTACTCTGCGTCAGGGGAGACTGAAGCTTTCTTT.

The chain couples TRBV5-1 to TRBJ2-5; TRBD1 aligns across 7 bases. The CDR3 consists of 14 residues. Germline loops: CDR1 SGHRS, CDR2 YFSETQ. Trimming took 2 bases from V and 10 from J; bases not matched to a gene: 11. CDR3 protein: CASSLPGTVGDQYF. Written as DNA, the CDR3 is TGCGCCAGCAGCTTACCCGGGACAGTCGGGGACCAGTACTTC.

This clone appeared a few times. The V gene is TRBV28, the J gene TRBJ1-5, with a possible D match to TRBD1 (5 bases). The CDR3 loop spans 15 amino acids. CDR1 and CDR2 (germline): MDHEN, SYDVKM. Deletions cut 3 bases from V and 3 bases from J, with 12 bases between. CDR3 sequence: CASSFRQGYNQPQHF. The CDR3, as DNA: TGTGCCAGCAGTTTTCGTCAGGGTTACAATCAGCCCCAGCATTTT.

With regard to this clone: A read error may produce the germline difference seen at one junction end. V is TRBV7-7 and J is TRBJ2-7; 9 bases match TRBD1. Per germline, CDR1 SSHAT and CDR2 FNYEAQ (reference sequence). The CDR3 has 13 amino acids. The CDR3 here is CASSQDRGWEQYF. In nucleotides, the CDR3 is TGTGCTAGCAGCCAGGACAGGGGTTGGGAGCAGTACTTC.